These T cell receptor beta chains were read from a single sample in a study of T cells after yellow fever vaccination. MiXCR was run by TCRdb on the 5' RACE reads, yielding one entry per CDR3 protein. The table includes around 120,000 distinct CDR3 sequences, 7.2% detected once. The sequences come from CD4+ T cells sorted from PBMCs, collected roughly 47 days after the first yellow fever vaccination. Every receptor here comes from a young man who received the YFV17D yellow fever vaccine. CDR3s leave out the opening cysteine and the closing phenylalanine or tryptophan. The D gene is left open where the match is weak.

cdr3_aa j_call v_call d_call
ASSPRLGQGQNYGYT TRBJ1-2 TRBV18 TRBD1
ASSTRQGTNEKLF TRBJ1-4 TRBV12-3/TRBV12-4 TRBD1
ASSLFRGREGGELF TRBJ2-2 TRBV7-2 -
ASSSGYTGELF TRBJ2-2 TRBV5-8 -
ASSFWGFGNQNIQY TRBJ2-4 TRBV27 -
SVGSDDTQY TRBJ2-3 TRBV29-1 -
SVEGVGNQPQH TRBJ1-5 TRBV29-1 -
ASSTRVETQY TRBJ2-5 TRBV18 -
ASSTGQGLAGELF TRBJ2-2 TRBV21-1 -
ASSLLAGGPTDTQY TRBJ2-3 TRBV5-1 TRBD2
ASSRPGQGVYGYT TRBJ1-2 TRBV7-2 TRBD1
ASSLIANEQF TRBJ2-1 TRBV7-9 -
SARDRTSGEQY TRBJ2-7 TRBV20-1 -
ASSTEGREQF TRBJ2-1 TRBV19 -
ATSDWGQGADTQY TRBJ2-3 TRBV24-1 TRBD1
ASSLDRATDTQY TRBJ2-3 TRBV5-1 -
ASSLDSGSSYNEQF TRBJ2-1 TRBV7-2 -
ASSSRGDTEAF TRBJ1-1 TRBV5-5 -
ASSSRGSGNTIY TRBJ1-3 TRBV7-2 -
ASKGTGRYSNQPQH TRBJ1-5 TRBV2 TRBD1
ASSSRGWNGYT TRBJ1-2 TRBV27 -
ASSSDRLTNTEAF TRBJ1-1 TRBV5-1 TRBD1